Following are 29 T cell receptor beta chains from one sample sequenced in a study of T cells in Graves' hyperthyroidism and ophthalmopathy. The source material, RNA transcripts, was used to amplify TCR beta CDR3 regions. The primer set for the first-round RT-PCR of the TCR CDR3 was HTBI. TCRdb reprocessed the multiplex PCR reads via MiXCR and lists one record per CDR3 protein. The sample has a few hundred thousand distinct CDR3 sequences; roughly 15% are singletons. The sample taken for sequencing was blood. These TCRs come from a woman aged 50 to 60 with Graves' hyperthyroidism that later progressed to Graves' ophthalmopathy.

This clonotype was detected only a few times. The CDR3: CASSRLGFGNTGELFF. The CDR3 DNA reads as TGTGCCAGCAGCCGGTTAGGGTTTGGGAACACCGGGGAGCTGTTTTTT. This rearrangement joins TRBV9 to TRBJ2-2; D gene uncertain. CDR3 length equals 16 residues. Looked up from germline, CDR1 is SGDLS and CDR2 is YYNGEE. Trimming pared 4 bases from V and 1 base from J, leaving 14 bases between.

This clonotype has at least ten counts. The J gene is TRBJ2-7, the V gene TRBV13; 10 bases map to TRBD1. Germline CDR1 reads PRHDT; CDR2 reads FYEKMQ (reference sequence). The CDR3 sequence is 15 residues long. Trimming took 1 base from V and 5 from J; bases not matched to a gene: 5. The CDR3 DNA reads TGTGCCAGCAGCTTAGCAGGGACAGGGGCCCACGAGCAGTACTTC. Translating gives CASSLAGTGAHEQYF.

This clonotype was observed a few times. The chain employs TRBV24-1 and TRBJ1-1; 10 nucleotides match TRBD1. The CDR3 extends over 15 amino acids. Germline-derived CDR1 and CDR2 are KGHDR and SFDVKD. The V gene end was trimmed by 3 bases and the J gene end by 3 bases; junction bases not matched to a gene: 3. CDR3: CATSDAGTGDTEAFF. The CDR3 coding sequence is TGTGCCACCAGTGATGCCGGGACAGGGGACACTGAAGCTTTCTTT.

This clonotype was observed a few times. The chain links TRBV5-6 to TRBJ2-7; D is unclear. Germline CDR1 and CDR2: SGHDT and YYEEEE. Trimming stripped 0 bases from V and 2 bases from J, with 12 bases between. There are 15 residues in the CDR3. The CDR3 region has the DNA TGTGCCAGCAGCTTGGAACCGTCTCTTACCTACGAGCAGTACTTC. Amino acid sequence: CASSLEPSLTYEQYF.

This chain joins TRBV6-1 and TRBJ2-7, with a tentative D call TRBD2 (5 bases). Between the trimmed V and J ends, which lost 4 bases and 0 bases, there was a span of 10 bases. The CDR3 contains 14 residues. CDR1 and CDR2 (germline): MNHNS, SASEGT. CDR3 protein: CASSGWRSSYEQYF. CDR3 nucleotide sequence: TGTGCCAGCAGTGGATGGAGGAGCTCCTACGAGCAGTACTTC.

At least ten counts were recorded for this clonotype. This sequence joins TRBV27 and TRBJ2-3; 10 nucleotides agree with TRBD2. This CDR3 region has 15 residues. The junction had 7 bases not matched to a gene; V was cut back by 6 bases and J by 4 bases. Looked up from germline, CDR1 is MNHEY and CDR2 is SMNVEV (reference sequence). CDR3 nucleotides: TGTGCCAGCAGAGCTAGCGGGAGTGGAGCAGATACGCAGTATTTT. As protein: CASRASGSGADTQYF.

This clonotype was detected many times. The chain has TRBV7-9 and TRBJ1-2, with unresolved D. V gave up 5 bases and J gave up 4 bases, with 17 bases separating them. This CDR3 is built from 15 residues. Germline CDR1 reads SEHNR; CDR2 reads FQNEAQ (reference sequence). The CDR3 DNA is TGTGCCAGCAGCCCCCCGGTGTCGACCAGCTATGGCTACACCTTC. Protein: CASSPPVSTSYGYTF.

This clonotype was seen at least ten times. The gene calls are TRBV20-1 and TRBJ2-1; D remains unclear. CDR3 length equals 14 residues. The germline V gene encodes CDR1 DFQATT and CDR2 SNEGSKA (reference sequence). V lost 1 base to trimming and J lost 13 bases, with 20 bases between them. The CDR3 bases are TGCAGTGCTAGAGGTCAGTTGTGGCAGACTCTCCAGTTCTTC. It yields the protein CSARGQLWQTLQFF.

This clonotype was recorded many times. This chain links TRBV2 with TRBJ2-1, with TRBD1 matching over 7 bases. CDR1 is SNHLY and CDR2 is FYNNEI in the germline V gene. CDR3 length: 12 amino acids. The junction had 2 bases not matched to a gene; V was cut back by 6 bases and J by 6 bases. CDR3: CASSGDSNEQFF. The CDR3 coding sequence is TGTGCCAGCAGCGGGGACAGCAATGAGCAGTTCTTC.

This clonotype was seen repeatedly, ten times or more. The rearrangement links TRBV7-9 to TRBJ2-7; D possibly corresponds to TRBD2 (6 bases). Germline V CDR1 and CDR2: SEHNR, FQNEAQ (reference sequence). The germline V and J ends were trimmed by 2 bases and 7 bases, with 15 bases remaining between them. This CDR3 has 14 amino acids. The CDR3, as DNA: TGTGCCAGCAGCTTACGACATACGGAGGGAGAGCAGTACTTC. Its translation: CASSLRHTEGEQYF. Supplemented by reference TRBV7-9 and TRBJ2-7, the full variable domain reads DTGVSQNPRHKITKRGQNVTFRCDPISEHNRLYWYRQTLGQGPEFLTYFQNEAQLEKSRLLSDRFSAERPKGSFSTLEIQRTEQGDSAMYLCASSLRHTEGEQYFGPGTRLTVT.

V usage is TRBV4-1 and J usage is TRBJ2-1, with 10 bases aligning to TRBD2. There are 19 residues in the CDR3. Germline CDR1 and CDR2: MGHRA and YSYEKL. The trim removed 0 bases at V and 7 bases at J, leaving 15 bases unmatched. CDR3 nucleotides: TGCGCCAGCAGCCAAGATCAGGGGGGTCTAGCGGGAGAGATGAATGAGCAGTTCTTC. It is translated as CASSQDQGGLAGEMNEQFF.

This clonotype was picked up a small number of times. The chain links TRBV20-1 to TRBJ1-1; D possibly corresponds to TRBD1 (5 bases). This CDR3 region has 14 residues. CDR1 and CDR2 (germline): DFQATT, SNEGSKA (reference sequence). Deletions cut 0 bases from V and 7 bases from J, with 15 bases between. The CDR3: CSARDWRGDDEAFF. The DNA for the CDR3 is TGCAGTGCTAGAGATTGGAGAGGGGACGATGAAGCTTTCTTT.

This clonotype occurred many times. The V gene is TRBV12-3 or TRBV12-4, the J gene TRBJ1-2; no definite D call. With 5 bases removed from V and 4 bases from J, the gap between germline ends came to 8 bases. This CDR3 has 12 amino acids. The CDR3 coding sequence is TGTGCCAGCAGTGAGGGCTTCTATGGCTACACCTTC. It is translated as CASSEGFYGYTF.

This clonotype was observed many times. Here the CDR3 DNA reads TGTGCCAGCAGCCGAGCGGGAGCGAACACCGGGGAGCTGTTTTTT. Translating gives CASSRAGANTGELFF. The rearrangement joins TRBV27 to TRBJ2-2, with 8 bases that match TRBD2. V gave up 6 bases and J gave up 0 bases; unmatched junction bases: 3. Germline CDR1 is MNHEY and CDR2 is SMNVEV (reference sequence). CDR3 length equals 15 residues.

The table lists this clonotype with many counts. This sequence joins TRBV4-1 and TRBJ2-2; the match to TRBD1 covers 8 bases. Unmatched junction bases numbered 11, after V lost 4 bases and J lost 4 bases. The V gene's germline CDR1 is MGHRA and CDR2 YSYEKL. This CDR3 spans 17 amino acids. In nucleotides, the CDR3 is TGCGCCAGCAGCCTAGCCGGGACAGGCTGGGTCACCGGGGAGCTGTTTTTT. This translates into CASSLAGTGWVTGELFF.

The V call is TRBV5-1, the J call TRBJ1-4, with 11 nucleotides matching TRBD1. CDR3 length: 14 residues. V lost 4 bases, J lost 10 bases, and 6 bases stayed unmatched. Germline values: CDR1 SGHRS, CDR2 YFSETQ. The CDR3 spells CASSIGTGGPKLFF. CDR3 bases: TGCGCCAGCAGCATCGGGACAGGGGGTCCAAAACTGTTTTTT.

This clonotype showed up many times. V and J are TRBV7-6 and TRBJ2-1, with D perhaps TRBD1 (6 bases). V dropped 1 base and J dropped 4 bases, with 20 bases sitting between them. Germline V lookup: CDR1 SGHVS, CDR2 FNYEAQ. The CDR3 sequence is 18 residues long. In nucleotides, the CDR3 is TGTGCCAGCAGCTTAGTTTCGGCTGGACAGAGTATTTACAATGAGCAGTTCTTC. It translates to CASSLVSAGQSIYNEQFF.

This clonotype showed up many times. This chain joins TRBV11-2 and TRBJ1-1; D gene ambiguous. CDR1 SGHAT and CDR2 FQNNGV come from the germline V gene. The length of the CDR3 is 15 residues. Trimming removed 3 bases from V and 0 bases from J, with 11 bases in between. CDR3 nucleotide sequence: TGTGCCAGCAGCTTCTCGGCTGGGATGAACACTGAAGCTTTCTTT. Residues: CASSFSAGMNTEAFF. The variable domain in full, completed from reference TRBV11-2 and TRBJ1-1, reads EAGVAQSPRYKIIEKRQSVAFWCNPISGHATLYWYQQILGQGPKLLIQFQNNGVVDDSQLPKDRFSAERLKGVDSTLKIQPAKLEDSAVYLCASSFSAGMNTEAFFGQGTRLTVV.

The chain is built from TRBV6-5 and TRBJ1-2, with D uncertain. The V and J ends lost 3 bases and 7 bases respectively, with 12 bases between them. This CDR3 is built from 13 residues. Germline CDR1 reads MNHEY; CDR2 reads SVGAGI. This CDR3 reads CASSYGVWAGYTF. The CDR3 DNA is TGTGCCAGCAGTTATGGGGTCTGGGCTGGCTACACCTTC.

This clonotype has ten or more counts. V is TRBV18 and J is TRBJ2-5; a possible D gene is TRBD2 (6 bases). V lost 6 bases, J lost 5 bases, and 10 bases lay in between. The CDR3 extends over 12 amino acids. Germline-derived CDR1 and CDR2 are KGHSH and LQKENI. The CDR3 DNA reads as TGTGCCAGCTCGACGGAGGGGGAGACCCAGTACTTC. Residues: CASSTEGETQYF.

This clonotype has at least ten counts. The chain has TRBV18 and TRBJ2-7; D remains unclear. CDR3 size: 14 residues. Germline V CDR1 and CDR2: KGHSH, LQKENI. Trimming stripped 3 bases from V and 3 bases from J, with 12 bases between. Here the CDR3 reads CASSPLPTHYEQYF. In DNA, the CDR3 is TGTGCCAGCTCACCCCTCCCCACACACTACGAGCAGTACTTC. Full variable domain (remainder filled in from reference TRBV18 and TRBJ2-7): NAGVMQNPRHLVRRRGQEARLRCSPMKGHSHVYWYRQLPEEGLKFMVYLQKENIIDESGMPKERFSAEFPKEGPSILRIQQVVRGDSAAYFCASSPLPTHYEQYFGPGTRLTVT.

V usage is TRBV10-2 and J usage is TRBJ2-7, with D possibly called TRBD1 or TRBD2 (6 bases each). Looked up from germline, CDR1 is WSHSY and CDR2 is SAAADI. The CDR3 sequence is 12 residues long. V was pared by 10 bases and J by 1 base, with 11 bases between. In nucleotides, the CDR3 is TGCGCCACCGAAGGGGGGTCCTACGAGCAGTACTTC. Amino acid sequence: CATEGGSYEQYF.

In the case of this clonotype: A much larger clone differs from this one at a single base, so this may be a read error. CDR3 amino acids: CASSLVFGGLDSYEQYF. CDR3 bases: TGTGCCAGCAGCTTAGTCTTCGGCGGACTGGACTCCTACGAGCAGTACTTC. V and J are TRBV7-9 and TRBJ2-7, with D tentatively TRBD2 (5 bases). The V gene lost 1 base and the J gene lost 0 bases, with 16 bases spanning the gap. The CDR3 consists of 17 residues. The V gene's germline CDR1 is SEHNR and CDR2 FQNEAQ (reference sequence).

This chain joins TRBV7-9 and TRBJ1-1; the D gene is possibly TRBD1 (6 bases). The CDR3 runs 14 residues. Germline lookup yields CDR1 SEHNR and CDR2 FQNEAQ (reference sequence). V shed 3 bases and J shed 5 bases, with 13 bases lying between them. As DNA, the CDR3 is TGTGCCAGCAGCTTGGGAAGGGGGAGGACTGAAGCTTTCTTT. Encoded protein: CASSLGRGRTEAFF.

There are many counts of this clonotype. The J gene is TRBJ2-1, the V gene TRBV30; 14 bases fit TRBD2. This CDR3 has 18 residues. The germline V gene has CDR1 GTSNPN and CDR2 SVGIG (reference sequence). V shed 4 bases and J 0 bases; nucleotides not matched to a gene: 8. The CDR3 DNA follows: TGTGCCTGGACATTGCAGGGACTAGCGGGAGTCTCCTACAATGAGCAGTTCTTC. It is translated as CAWTLQGLAGVSYNEQFF. The whole variable domain, remainder taken from reference TRBV30 and TRBJ2-1, is SQTIHQWPATLVQPVGSPLSLECTVEGTSNPNLYWYRQAAGRGLQLLFYSVGIGQISSEVPQNLSASRPQDRQFILSSKKLLLSDSGFYLCAWTLQGLAGVSYNEQFFGPGTRLTVL.

This clonotype has more than one count but fewer than ten. V and J are TRBV28 and TRBJ2-3; 8 bases align to TRBD1. Trimming at V came to 4 bases and at J to 3 bases, leaving 6 bases not matched to a gene. The CDR3 runs to 15 residues. Per the germline V gene, CDR1 is MDHEN and CDR2 is SYDVKM. The CDR3 DNA reads TGTGCCAGCAGTTCCGGACAGGGTAGAACAGATACGCAGTATTTT. Translation gives CASSSGQGRTDTQYF.

This clonotype showed up many times. The V call is TRBV7-3, the J call TRBJ1-1; TRBD1 might be the D (5 bases). CDR1 is SGHTA, CDR2 FQGTGA, per germline. The CDR3 loop spans 14 amino acids. Trimming stripped 5 bases from V and 3 bases from J, with 13 bases between. CDR3 sequence (DNA): TGTGCCAGCAGCGTCCTTGGGGGGGACACTGAAGCTTTCTTT. Its translation is CASSVLGGDTEAFF.

This clonotype was seen only a few times. This chain connects TRBV5-1 to TRBJ2-7; weak D call: TRBD1 (5 bases). V lost 0 bases and J 2 bases, leaving 9 bases between the germline ends. From germline, CDR1 is SGHRS and CDR2 YFSETQ. The CDR3 consists of 14 residues. The CDR3 sequence is CASSLVGAAYEQYF. Written as DNA, the CDR3 is TGCGCCAGCAGCTTGGTAGGGGCCGCCTACGAGCAGTACTTC.

In its sample, this clonotype was seen many times. CDR3 sequence (DNA): TGTGCCAGCAGTGGTGGGCGGGTGGGGGCGGGCAATGAGCAGTTCTTC. It is translated as CASSGGRVGAGNEQFF. The V and J genes are TRBV2 and TRBJ2-1; D perhaps matches TRBD1 (6 bases). Deletions cut 4 bases from V and 6 bases from J, with 19 bases between. Germline CDR1 is SNHLY and CDR2 is FYNNEI. The CDR3 length is 16 residues.